Shown below are 30 T cell receptor beta chains from a single sample sequenced in a study of OX40 agonist ivuxolimab in advanced cancers. Assay used: immunoSEQ multiplex PCR; TCRdb lists only in-frame clones, some missing. Of 50,000 to 70,000 clones detected, just under 85% appear once; the ten largest clones hold 3.7%. Sample: CD4+ or CD8+ T cells sorted from blood, taken in a trial of the OX40 agonist ivuxolimab. Receptors were obtained from an adult with an advanced solid tumor such as melanoma, head and neck, liver or kidney cancer.

For the CDR3, the DNA is TGTGCCAGCAGAGATAGCGGGGGTAGTAATGAGCAGTTCTTC. Its translation is CASRDSGGSNEQFF. This chain links TRBV2 with TRBJ2-1; the match to TRBD2 covers 9 bases. CDR1 SNHLY and CDR2 FYNNEI come from the germline V gene. The CDR3 runs to 14 residues. V dropped 6 bases and J dropped 7; count of bases not matched to a gene: 7.

The chain recombines TRBV7-9 with TRBJ1-1; a possible D gene is TRBD1 (5 bases). V was cut by 5 bases and J by 0 bases, with 10 bases left in between. The CDR3 length is 14 residues. Germline CDR1 SEHNR, CDR2 FQNEAQ (reference sequence). CDR3 nucleotide sequence: TGTGCCAGCAGCGTCGTGGGGCTGAACACTGAAGCTTTCTTT. Translating it yields CASSVVGLNTEAFF.

V is TRBV5-1 and J is TRBJ2-5; 10 bases match TRBD1. V was clipped by 4 bases and J by 5 bases; unmatched bases: 5. Germline V CDR1 and CDR2: SGHRS, YFSETQ. The CDR3 sequence is 14 residues long. This CDR3 is CASSPGQGYETQYF. The CDR3, as DNA: TGCGCCAGCAGCCCGGGACAGGGGTATGAGACCCAGTACTTC.

The V gene is TRBV5-1, the J gene TRBJ2-5, with TRBD2 matching over 13 bases. CDR1 is SGHRS, CDR2 YFSETQ, per germline. CDR3 length equals 19 residues. With 4 bases clipped from V and 0 bases from J, the junction kept 12 bases outside the gene matches. CDR3 coding DNA: TGCGCCAGCAGCGAAGGGACTAGCGGGACTCGCAAGTACCAAGAGACCCAGTACTTC. Encoded protein: CASSEGTSGTRKYQETQYF.

V gene TRBV2 combines with J gene TRBJ2-2, with D unresolved. The CDR3 is 13 amino acids. The V gene lost 3 bases and the J gene lost 3 bases, with 5 bases spanning the gap. Germline V gives CDR1 SNHLY, CDR2 FYNNEI. The chain's CDR3 is CASSDDDTGELFF. CDR3 nucleotides: TGTGCCAGCAGTGATGATGACACCGGGGAGCTGTTTTTT.

This clone has just one count. This rearrangement joins TRBV7-3 to TRBJ2-1; 8 bases are shared with TRBD2. From germline, CDR1 is SGHTA and CDR2 FQGTGA. The CDR3 totals 17 residues. V lost 5 bases, J lost 10 bases, and 19 bases stayed unmatched. The CDR3 nucleotides are TGTGCCAGCAGCCCGACCGGTTCGGGAGGGCCTGGGTCAGAGCAGTTCTTC. The encoded protein is CASSPTGSGGPGSEQFF.

The V and J genes are TRBV5-1 and TRBJ1-6, with TRBD1 matching over 7 bases. J was trimmed by 8 bases and V by 2 bases; bases with no gene match: 4. This CDR3 region has 14 residues. CDR1 is SGHRS and CDR2 is YFSETQ in the germline V gene. CDR3 DNA sequence: TGCGCCAGCAGCTTATCTACAGGGGATTCACCCCTCCACTTT. Its protein is CASSLSTGDSPLHF.

The J gene is TRBJ2-1, the V gene TRBV21-1; the table's D call, TRBD1, has no DNA check behind it. TRBV21-1 is a known pseudogene. The CDR3 runs to 15 residues. The CDR3 is CASNDRQGVHNEQFF. The CDR3 coding sequence is TGTGCCAGCAACGACCGACAGGGGGTGCACAATGAGCAGTTCTTC.

The genes are TRBV2 and TRBJ2-7; 9 bases fit TRBD2. J was trimmed by 3 bases and V by 0 bases; bases with no gene match: 3. CDR1 SNHLY and CDR2 FYNNEI come from the germline V gene. The CDR3 is made up of 15 amino acids. For the CDR3, the DNA is TGTGCCAGCAGTGAAGCCCTAGCGGGAAACTACGAGCAGTACTTC. It is translated as CASSEALAGNYEQYF. Full variable domain (remainder filled in from reference TRBV2 and TRBJ2-7): EPEVTQTPSHQVTQMGQEVILRCVPISNHLYFYWYRQILGQKVEFLVSFYNNEISEKSEIFDDQFSVERPDGSNFTLKIRSTKLEDSAMYFCASSEALAGNYEQYFGPGTRLTVT.

The J gene is TRBJ2-1, the V gene TRBV29-1, with unresolved D. Germline V gene data show CDR1 as SQVTM and CDR2 as ANQGSEA. Trimming took 3 bases from V and 10 from J, leaving 13 bases between them. CDR3 length equals 12 residues. CDR3 region: CSVDVGWREQFF. The CDR3 DNA follows: TGCAGCGTTGATGTAGGGTGGCGGGAGCAGTTCTTC.

This clone was seen only once. This sequence joins TRBV28 and TRBJ1-2, with D uncertain. This CDR3 has 15 residues. Between the trimmed V and J ends, which lost 4 bases and 1 base, there was a span of 13 bases. Germline CDR1 MDHEN, CDR2 SYDVKM. Here the CDR3 reads CASSSLHLLNYGYTF. Written as DNA, the CDR3 is TGTGCCAGCAGTTCCCTGCACCTACTTAACTATGGCTACACCTTC.

V gene TRBV7-6 combines with J gene TRBJ2-1, with D uncertain. Germline V CDR1 and CDR2: SGHVS, FNYEAQ. CDR3 size: 15 residues. V was pared by 1 base and J by 8 bases, with 15 bases between. The chain's CDR3 is CASSLGTPGADEQFF. DNA for the CDR3: TGTGCCAGCAGCTTAGGGACCCCGGGCGCTGATGAGCAGTTCTTC.

This sequence joins TRBV16 and TRBJ2-3; unclear D gene. This CDR3 comprises 15 residues. Trimming shortened V by 1 base and J by 3 bases, and 11 bases separated the two germline ends. CDR1 and CDR2 (germline): KGHSY, FQNENV. CDR3 nucleotides: TGTGCCAGCAGCCAATTGACGGGTGTGACAGATACGCAGTATTTT. Translated: CASSQLTGVTDTQYF.

The chain carries TRBV11-1 and TRBJ2-7, with TRBD1 identical over 11 bases. J lost 7 bases, V lost 4 bases, and 15 bases had no gene match. The CDR3 sequence is 17 residues long. Looked up from germline, CDR1 is SGHAT and CDR2 is FQDESV (reference sequence). In DNA form, the CDR3 reads TGTGCCAGCAGCTCAAGTATTCCGGGACAGGGGGTGAGGGAGCAGTACTTC. This codes for CASSSSIPGQGVREQYF.

V usage is TRBV6-6 and J usage is TRBJ2-1; TRBD1 agrees at 7 bases. Trimming took 5 bases from V and 5 from J; bases not matched to a gene: 6. CDR1 MNHNY and CDR2 SVGAGI come from the germline V gene (reference sequence). There are 14 residues in the CDR3. The DNA for the CDR3 is TGTGCCAGCAGTATGACAGGGCCTAACAATGAGCAGTTCTTC. It translates to CASSMTGPNNEQFF.

J is TRBJ2-7 and V is TRBV12-5; 10 bases align to TRBD2. Per germline, CDR1 LGHNT and CDR2 FRNRAP. V lost 1 base, J lost 6 bases, and 18 bases stayed unmatched. CDR3 length: 19 amino acids. The CDR3 loop is CASGLGPDPLLAGDGEQYF. DNA for the CDR3: TGTGCTAGTGGTTTGGGGCCGGACCCGCTGCTAGCGGGAGACGGCGAGCAGTACTTC.

This clone has a single count. Written as DNA, the CDR3 is TGTGCCAGCAGCTTAGGGGGATTTTTCAGGGCGGAGACCCAGTACTTC. It encodes CASSLGGFFRAETQYF. The genes are TRBV7-9 and TRBJ2-5; a possible D gene is TRBD1 (5 bases). Between the trimmed V and J ends, which lost 1 base and 5 bases, there was a span of 17 bases. The CDR3 runs to 16 residues. Germline V gene lookup returns CDR1 SEHNR and CDR2 FQNEAQ (reference sequence).

The V and J genes are TRBV2 and TRBJ2-3, with TRBD2 matching 13 bases. Germline V gene lookup returns CDR1 SNHLY and CDR2 FYNNEI. Trimming removed 6 bases from V and 5 bases from J; junction bases left unmatched: 8. This CDR3 is 16 amino acids long. The CDR3 DNA sequence: TGTGCCAGCAGCGACCCGGGACTAGCGGGGAAAGATACGCAGTATTTT. Amino acids: CASSDPGLAGKDTQYF. The full variable domain, in which reference TRBV2 and TRBJ2-3 provide the parts outside the CDR3, is EPEVTQTPSHQVTQMGQEVILRCVPISNHLYFYWYRQILGQKVEFLVSFYNNEISEKSEIFDDQFSVERPDGSNFTLKIRSTKLEDSAMYFCASSDPGLAGKDTQYFGPGTRLTVL.

The chain recombines TRBV7-9 with TRBJ2-1, with 7 bases lining up with TRBD2. The V segment lost 5 bases and the J segment 9 bases; nucleotides outside the gene matches: 7. From germline, CDR1 is SEHNR and CDR2 FQNEAQ (reference sequence). The length of the CDR3 is 13 residues. The DNA of the CDR3 is TGTGCCAGCAGCCCCACGAGGGAGGGTGAGCAGTTCTTC. Translating gives CASSPTREGEQFF.

The gene calls are TRBV5-4 and TRBJ2-4; D uncertain. With 4 bases removed from V and 0 bases from J, the gap between germline ends came to 11 bases. This CDR3 has 15 amino acids. CDR1 is SGHNT, CDR2 YYREEE, per germline (reference sequence). CDR3 in DNA: TGTGCCAGCAGCAACAAAGCTCTAGCCAAAAACATTCAGTACTTC. Encoded protein: CASSNKALAKNIQYF.

This chain connects TRBV9 to TRBJ2-1, with a possible D match to TRBD1 (5 bases). This CDR3 contains 15 residues. V was cut by 0 bases and J by 12 bases, with 19 bases left in between. Germline CDR1 is SGDLS and CDR2 is YYNGEE. Here the CDR3 DNA reads TGTGCCAGCAGCGTAGGTTTGCAGGGCCTCGATGGGCAGTTCTTC. It specifies CASSVGLQGLDGQFF.

This clone was seen only a few times. The V gene is TRBV18, the J gene TRBJ1-2; D call uncertain. Germline V gene data show CDR1 as KGHSH and CDR2 as LQKENI. The CDR3 has 21 amino acids. V was shortened by 2 bases and J by 4 bases, with 32 bases between the two germline ends. CDR3 in DNA: TGTGCCAGCTCACCAGAGTACGCCCCAGTCGGTGGCGGGTCCAGAGGCTATGGCTACACCTTC. It specifies CASSPEYAPVGGGSRGYGYTF.

The V gene is TRBV9, the J gene TRBJ2-1; TRBD1 aligns across 9 bases. The CDR3 totals 16 residues. Germline V gives CDR1 SGDLS, CDR2 YYNGEE. V was clipped by 4 bases and J by 8 bases; unmatched bases: 13. The CDR3 DNA is TGTGCCAGCAGCCCGCCCGGGACAGGGCCTTGGTATGAGCAGTTCTTC. This gives the protein CASSPPGTGPWYEQFF.

The chain joins TRBV7-9 to TRBJ2-7, with 10 bases lining up with TRBD1. The CDR3 has 14 amino acids. The germline CDR1 and CDR2 sequences are SEHNR and FQNEAQ (reference sequence). V shed 4 bases and J 4 bases; nucleotides not matched to a gene: 4. This chain's CDR3 is CASSSRDRGYEQYF. CDR3 DNA: TGTGCCAGCAGCTCCCGGGACAGGGGTTACGAGCAGTACTTC. Full variable domain (missing parts from reference TRBV7-9 and TRBJ2-7): DTGVSQNPRHKITKRGQNVTFRCDPISEHNRLYWYRQTLGQGPEFLTYFQNEAQLEKSRLLSDRFSAERPKGSFSTLEIQRTEQGDSAMYLCASSSRDRGYEQYFGPGTRLTVT.

The chain joins TRBV5-4 to TRBJ2-3; possible D gene TRBD1, 5 bases. This CDR3 is 14 amino acids long. Germline-derived CDR1 and CDR2 are SGHNT and YYREEE (reference sequence). The germline V and J ends were trimmed by 3 bases and 0 bases, with 8 bases remaining between them. Here the CDR3 DNA reads TGTGCCAGCAGCTACAGGACGAGCACAGATACGCAGTATTTT. Translating it yields CASSYRTSTDTQYF. Using reference TRBV5-4 and TRBJ2-3 for the parts outside the CDR3, the full variable domain is ETGVTQSPTHLIKTRGQQVTLRCSSQSGHNTVSWYQQALGQGPQFIFQYYREEENGRGNFPPRFSGLQFPNYSSELNVNALELDDSALYLCASSYRTSTDTQYFGPGTRLTVL.

The rearrangement joins TRBV7-3 to TRBJ2-7; D gene ambiguous. V was shortened by 5 bases and J by 0 bases, with 11 bases between the two germline ends. Germline lookup yields CDR1 SGHTA and CDR2 FQGTGA. The CDR3 runs to 14 residues. CDR3 protein: CASSGRTDSYEQYF. The CDR3 nucleotides read TGTGCCAGCAGCGGTCGGACGGACTCCTACGAGCAGTACTTC.

This sequence joins TRBV28 and TRBJ2-6; D is undetermined. Germline CDR1 MDHEN, CDR2 SYDVKM. The CDR3 loop spans 16 amino acids. V shed 4 bases and J shed 0 bases, with 10 bases lying between them. Written as DNA, the CDR3 is TGTGCCAGCAGTTCGACTGGGATCTCTGGGGCCAACGTCCTGACTTTC. Encoded protein: CASSSTGISGANVLTF. Full variable domain (rest looked up from reference TRBV28 and TRBJ2-6): DVKVTQSSRYLVKRTGEKVFLECVQDMDHENMFWYRQDPGLGLRLIYFSYDVKMKEKGDIPEGYSVSREKKERFSLILESASTNQTSMYLCASSSTGISGANVLTFGAGSRLTVL.

The chain employs TRBV27 and TRBJ2-6, with D unclear. V dropped 0 bases and J dropped 2 bases, with 2 bases sitting between them. CDR1 and CDR2 (germline): MNHEY, SMNVEV (reference sequence). The CDR3 spans 14 residues. CDR3 DNA: TGTGCCAGCAGTTTATCAGCTGGGGCCAACGTCCTGACTTTC. It encodes CASSLSAGANVLTF.

For the CDR3, the DNA is TGTGCCTGGAGTGTCGGTAGTGGCTACACCTTC. This sequence encodes CAWSVGSGYTF. This chain uses TRBV30 with TRBJ1-2, with D unclear. The germline V gene has CDR1 GTSNPN and CDR2 SVGIG (reference sequence). Trimming cost V 0 bases and J 7 bases, with 6 bases left between them. This CDR3 comprises 11 residues. Full variable domain (outside the CDR3, taken from reference TRBV30 and TRBJ1-2): SQTIHQWPATLVQPVGSPLSLECTVEGTSNPNLYWYRQAAGRGLQLLFYSVGIGQISSEVPQNLSASRPQDRQFILSSKKLLLSDSGFYLCAWSVGSGYTFGSGTRLTVV.

The chain links TRBV29-1 to TRBJ1-5; tentatively, D is TRBD1 (5 bases). Trimming removed 7 bases from V and 5 bases from J, with 15 bases in between. Germline V CDR1 and CDR2: SQVTM, ANQGSEA. CDR3 length: 13 amino acids. CDR3 sequence (DNA): TGCAGCGCGAAGGGGCAGGGTCATCAGCCCCAGCATTTT. Translating it yields CSAKGQGHQPQHF.